Shown below are 24 T cell receptor beta chains from a single sample sequenced in a study of cytomegalovirus exposure and HLA in healthy donors. The PCR was carried out with 60 Vbeta primers and 13 Jbeta primers. Using immunoSEQ multiplex PCR, the repertoire was profiled, and TCRdb retains in-frame clones only, with some absent. The sample includes 100,000 to 150,000 clones, roughly 70% of them seen just once. Material: PBMCs. These receptors all stem from a woman aged 40-49 years in good health and CMV-seronegative.

This chain connects TRBV4-3 to TRBJ2-7, with D tentatively TRBD2 (6 bases). The germline V gene has CDR1 LGHNA and CDR2 YSLEER. V was cut by 0 bases and J by 6 bases, with 12 bases left in between. There are 14 residues in the CDR3. The CDR3 region is CASSQEAREAEQYF. The DNA for the CDR3 is TGCGCCAGCAGCCAAGAGGCCAGGGAGGCCGAGCAGTACTTC.

This chain connects TRBV6-5 to TRBJ1-5; maybe TRBD1 (5 bases). The V gene lost 2 bases and the J gene lost 3 bases, with 8 bases spanning the gap. CDR3 length: 14 amino acids. CDR1 is MNHEY and CDR2 is SVGAGI in the germline V gene. As DNA, the CDR3 is TGTGCCAGCAGTTACGCAGGGCTCAATCAGCCCCAGCATTTT. This encodes CASSYAGLNQPQHF.

The J gene is TRBJ1-6, the V gene TRBV5-1, with D tentatively TRBD1 (6 bases). The CDR3 loop spans 17 amino acids. V was shortened by 1 base and J by 7 bases, with 18 bases between the two germline ends. Germline-derived CDR1 and CDR2 are SGHRS and YFSETQ. CDR3 region: CASSLQGSGQANSPLHF. The CDR3 coding sequence is TGCGCCAGCAGCTTGCAGGGGTCCGGACAAGCGAATTCACCCCTCCACTTT. Drawing the rest from reference TRBV5-1 and TRBJ1-6, the complete variable domain is KAGVTQTPRYLIKTRGQQVTLSCSPISGHRSVSWYQQTPGQGLQFLFEYFSETQRNKGNFPGRFSGRQFSNSRSEMNVSTLELGDSALYLCASSLQGSGQANSPLHFGNGTRLTVT.

This sequence joins TRBV5-8 and TRBJ2-7; tentative D call: TRBD1 (6 bases). Germline V lookup: CDR1 SGHTS, CDR2 YDEGEE. The CDR3 covers 15 residues. V was pared by 4 bases and J by 3 bases, with 17 bases between. For the CDR3, the DNA is TGTGCCAGCAGCCCGCTAATCGGGACAAACTACGAGCAGTACTTC. The encoded protein is CASSPLIGTNYEQYF.

The V and J genes are TRBV30 and TRBJ1-5; 10 bases are a match to TRBD1. Germline V lookup: CDR1 GTSNPN, CDR2 SVGIG (reference sequence). V dropped 2 bases and J dropped 2; count of bases not matched to a gene: 6. The CDR3 extends over 16 amino acids. CDR3 protein: CAWSPPGTGGNQPQHF. CDR3 nucleotide sequence: TGTGCCTGGAGTCCCCCAGGGACAGGGGGCAATCAGCCCCAGCATTTT. The full variable domain, completed using reference TRBV30 and TRBJ1-5, is SQTIHQWPATLVQPVGSPLSLECTVEGTSNPNLYWYRQAAGRGLQLLFYSVGIGQISSEVPQNLSASRPQDRQFILSSKKLLLSDSGFYLCAWSPPGTGGNQPQHFGDGTRLSIL.

This clone appeared once. The gene calls are TRBV6-1 and TRBJ1-2; possible D gene TRBD1, 5 bases. Germline values: CDR1 MNHNS, CDR2 SASEGT. V was trimmed by 1 base and J by 6 bases, leaving 18 bases between them. The CDR3 has 16 amino acids. The CDR3 loop is CASSEGRGRPDDGYTF. In nucleotides, the CDR3 is TGTGCCAGCAGTGAAGGAAGGGGCAGACCCGACGATGGCTACACCTTC.

This clone was observed a handful of times. This chain joins TRBV7-9 and TRBJ1-1; D unclear. The CDR3 runs 14 residues. Germline CDR1 and CDR2: SEHNR and FQNEAQ (reference sequence). V lost 2 bases, J lost 1 base, and 8 bases lay in between. The CDR3 bases are TGTGCCAGCAGCTTACAGAACACGAACACTGAAGCTTTCTTT. Protein product: CASSLQNTNTEAFF.

The chain carries TRBV9 and TRBJ2-1; 9 bases agree with TRBD2. The CDR3 totals 17 residues. With V trimmed by 0 bases and J by 3 bases, 7 bases remained unmatched. Germline values: CDR1 SGDLS, CDR2 YYNGEE. CDR3 DNA: TGTGCCAGCAGCGTAGTAGGCGGGGGGGCGGGCTACAATGAGCAGTTCTTC. It codes for CASSVVGGGAGYNEQFF.

V is TRBV19 and J is TRBJ2-2; 14 nucleotides align to TRBD2. Germline assignment: CDR1 LNHDA and CDR2 SQIVND (reference sequence). V lost 6 bases and J lost 4; bases outside the gene matches: 4. The CDR3 spans 16 residues. The CDR3 sequence: CASSGTSGGPTGELFF. CDR3 nucleotides: TGTGCCAGTAGCGGGACTAGCGGGGGACCCACCGGGGAGCTGTTTTTT.

The chain is built from TRBV4-2 and TRBJ1-2; tentatively, D is TRBD1 (6 bases). The CDR3 totals 15 residues. V lost 0 bases and J 0 bases, leaving 8 bases between the germline ends. Germline CDR1 is LGHNA and CDR2 is YNFKEQ. CDR3 sequence: CASSQDSGANYGYTF. As DNA, the CDR3 is TGTGCCAGCAGCCAAGACTCAGGGGCTAACTATGGCTACACCTTC.

The genes are TRBV13 and TRBJ1-2; D possibly corresponds to TRBD1 (6 bases). V shed 1 base and J shed 7 bases, with 13 bases lying between them. This CDR3 is built from 14 residues. Germline values: CDR1 PRHDT, CDR2 FYEKMQ (reference sequence). CDR3 sequence reads: CASSLEVGAGGYTF. For the CDR3, the DNA is TGTGCCAGCAGCTTAGAGGTGGGGGCGGGTGGCTACACCTTC.

J is TRBJ2-5 and V is TRBV30, with D possibly being TRBD2 (5 bases). Germline V lookup: CDR1 GTSNPN, CDR2 SVGIG (reference sequence). Trimming cost V 2 bases and J 4 bases, with 11 bases left between them. This CDR3 is built from 13 residues. CDR3 amino acids: CAWSRRVGETQYF. In nucleotides, the CDR3 is TGTGCCTGGAGTAGGCGGGTGGGAGAGACCCAGTACTTC.

In the case of this clone: The junction shows a germline mismatch at one end, possibly a read error. The rearrangement links TRBV7-9 to TRBJ2-1, with D possibly being TRBD2 (5 bases). CDR1 and CDR2 (germline): SEHNR, FQNEAQ (reference sequence). There are 13 residues in the CDR3. CDR3 amino acids: CSSSFLGNNEQFF. DNA of the CDR3: TGTTCCAGCAGCTTCCTCGGGAACAATGAGCAGTTCTTC.

The chain carries TRBV9 and TRBJ2-7; 11 bases are a match to TRBD2. CDR3 length: 14 amino acids. Trimming at V came to 2 bases and at J to 9 bases, leaving 7 bases not matched to a gene. Per the germline V gene, CDR1 is SGDLS and CDR2 is YYNGEE. The CDR3 region has the DNA TGTGCCAGCAGCGTGGGTAGCGGGAGGGGCGTGCAGTACTTC. Residues: CASSVGSGRGVQYF.

This rearrangement joins TRBV12-5 to TRBJ2-2; 7 bases are a match to TRBD1. The trim removed 6 bases at V and 8 bases at J, leaving 18 bases unmatched. CDR3 length: 17 residues. CDR1 LGHNT and CDR2 FRNRAP come from the germline V gene. The CDR3 protein is CASGPRGQRLLSGELFF. CDR3 nucleotides: TGTGCTAGTGGACCCCGGGGACAGCGGCTTTTATCGGGGGAGCTGTTTTTT.

The rearrangement uses TRBV19 and TRBJ2-1, with a tentative D call TRBD1 (6 bases). The germline gives CDR1 LNHDA, CDR2 SQIVND (reference sequence). The CDR3 length is 13 residues. The ends were cut back, 6 bases at V and 9 bases at J, with 15 bases in the middle. The CDR3 protein is CASSLQGVGEQFF. CDR3 sequence (DNA): TGTGCCAGTAGCCTACAGGGAGTAGGTGAGCAGTTCTTC.

The chain joins TRBV28 to TRBJ2-7, with a weak D call TRBD2 (5 bases). Germline-derived CDR1 and CDR2 are MDHEN and SYDVKM. The germline V and J ends were trimmed by 10 bases and 2 bases, with 15 bases remaining between them. The CDR3 extends over 13 amino acids. The CDR3 bases are TGTGCCACTGGCTCCGCGGAGGCCTACGAGCAGTACTTC. The encoded protein is CATGSAEAYEQYF.

The V and J genes are TRBV5-8 and TRBJ2-7, with D unresolved. CDR3 length: 13 residues. The V gene's germline CDR1 is SGHTS and CDR2 YDEGEE. Trimming took off 0 bases at V and 1 base at J, with 5 bases between the two ends. CDR3 nucleotides: TGTGCCAGCAGCTTGGAGAGATCCTACGAGCAGTACTTC. This sequence encodes CASSLERSYEQYF.

This clone was detected a few times. The chain combines TRBV5-6 with TRBJ2-7, with D perhaps TRBD1 (5 bases). The germline V gene has CDR1 SGHDT and CDR2 YYEEEE. Between the trimmed V and J ends, which lost 2 bases and 2 bases, there was a span of 14 bases. The CDR3 spans 15 residues. CDR3 sequence (DNA): TGTGCCAGCAGCTTTTTTCGCAGGGCCCCCTACGAGCAGTACTTC. Translating gives CASSFFRRAPYEQYF.

This chain uses TRBV7-2 with TRBJ1-3; TRBD1 aligns across 8 bases. The CDR3 contains 16 residues. V shed 1 base, J shed 0 bases, and the junction held 2 bases outside the gene matches. CDR1 is SGHTA, CDR2 FQGNSA, per germline. The CDR3 sequence: CASSLGQGSSGNTIYF. CDR3 DNA sequence: TGTGCCAGCAGCTTAGGACAGGGGAGCTCTGGAAACACCATATATTTT.

The V gene is TRBV9, the J gene TRBJ2-3; weak D call: TRBD1 (7 bases). Germline V gene sequence: CDR1 SGDLS, CDR2 YYNGEE. V was trimmed by 1 base and J by 4 bases, leaving 16 bases between them. The CDR3 has 16 amino acids. The CDR3 nucleotides are TGTGCCAGCAGCGTAATGGAGGGCAGGGGGTCAGATACGCAGTATTTT. This encodes CASSVMEGRGSDTQYF.

V and J are TRBV5-4 and TRBJ2-3; TRBD1 matches at 10 bases. Germline V gene lookup returns CDR1 SGHNT and CDR2 YYREEE (reference sequence). V was clipped by 2 bases and J by 9 bases; unmatched bases: 6. The CDR3 has 14 amino acids. The CDR3 sequence is CASSLAGTGVTQYF. For the CDR3, the DNA is TGTGCCAGCAGCTTAGCCGGGACAGGGGTCACGCAGTATTTT. Based on the CDR3 plus reference TRBV5-4 and TRBJ2-3, the full variable domain is ETGVTQSPTHLIKTRGQQVTLRCSSQSGHNTVSWYQQALGQGPQFIFQYYREEENGRGNFPPRFSGLQFPNYSSELNVNALELDDSALYLCASSLAGTGVTQYFGPGTRLTVL.

The chain carries TRBV5-1 and TRBJ2-3; a weak D match, TRBD2 (5 bases). The CDR3 is 15 amino acids. V was trimmed by 0 bases and J by 8 bases, leaving 16 bases between them. Germline values: CDR1 SGHRS, CDR2 YFSETQ. The CDR3 protein is CASSLESGGLGTQYF. DNA for the CDR3: TGCGCCAGCAGCTTGGAGTCTGGAGGATTGGGTACGCAGTATTTT.

The count of this clone is one. The chain employs TRBV7-9 and TRBJ2-3; 9 bases match TRBD2. Germline lookup yields CDR1 SEHNR and CDR2 FQNEAQ (reference sequence). V shed 8 bases and J 2 bases; nucleotides not matched to a gene: 8. The CDR3 runs 15 residues. CDR3 residues: CASWKRGAITDTQYF. The CDR3 bases are TGTGCCAGCTGGAAGCGGGGGGCTATCACAGATACGCAGTATTTT.